A selection of T cell receptor beta chains follows, all from one sample in a study of blood T cells in healthy people across ages. TCRdb reprocessed the 5' RACE reads via MiXCR and lists one record per CDR3 protein. Of some 700,000 distinct CDR3 sequences in the sample, about 20% are singletons; the top ten hold approximately 20%. The sequenced sample was blood. The receptors derive from a man between 65 and 85 years old in good health. CDR3s include the opening cysteine and the closing phenylalanine or tryptophan. The D gene is left open where the match is weak. Rows give clone size only sometimes, using once, few, many, or a class for an expanded clone.

V	size	length	J	D	CDR3	DNA
TRBV6-1	NA	13	TRBJ1-2	NA	CASMRTDNYGYTF	TGTGCCAGCATGAGGACGGACAACTATGGCTACACCTTC
TRBV5-1	few	17	TRBJ2-2	NA	CASSFSVVGVNTGELFF	TGCGCCAGCAGCTTTTCTGTGGTGGGAGTGAACACCGGGGAGCTGTTTTTT
TRBV3-1	few	14	TRBJ1-2	TRBD1	CASSQVTGAYGYTF	TGTGCCAGCAGCCAAGTCACAGGGGCTTATGGCTACACCTTC
TRBV10-2	NA	13	TRBJ2-3	TRBD2	CASRWGGTDTQYF	TGCGCCAGCAGGTGGGGGGGGACAGATACGCAGTATTTT
TRBV11-2	few	15	TRBJ2-5	NA	CASTGQPGGQETQYF	TGTGCCAGCACCGGCCAGCCCGGGGGCCAAGAGACCCAGTACTTC
TRBV5-1	many	12	TRBJ1-1	NA	CASSGDNAEAFF	TGCGCCAGCAGCGGCGATAACGCTGAAGCTTTCTTT
TRBV28	NA	15	TRBJ2-7	NA	CASSLAPDLVGEQYF	TGTGCCAGCAGCCTGGCCCCGGACTTGGTGGGGGAGCAGTACTTC
TRBV5-1	many	13	TRBJ1-2	NA	CASSSDGNYGYTF	TGTGCCAGCAGTTCAGACGGGAACTATGGCTACACCTTC
TRBV7-2	NA	14	TRBJ1-4	NA	CASSLNGLSEKLFF	TGTGCCAGCAGCTTAAACGGGTTAAGTGAAAAACTGTTTTTT
TRBV12-3/TRBV12-4	NA	16	TRBJ2-3	TRBD2	CASSSFSGADTDTQYF	TGTGCCAGCAGTTCCTTTAGCGGGGCCGACACAGATACGCAGTATTTT
TRBV5-1	NA	15	TRBJ1-1	TRBD1	CASSLEGRGHTEAFF	TGCGCCAGCAGCTTGGAGGGAAGGGGGCACACTGAAGCTTTCTTT
TRBV12-3/TRBV12-4	NA	16	TRBJ1-3	NA	CASSLRHGASGNTIYF	TGTGCCAGCAGTTTACGTCACGGGGCCTCTGGAAACACCATATATTTT
TRBV5-1	NA	14	TRBJ2-3	NA	CASSSDGSTDTQYF	TGCGCCAGCAGCTCTGACGGAAGCACAGATACGCAGTATTTT
TRBV24-1	NA	11	TRBJ2-7	NA	CATSDNRERYF	TGTGCCACCAGCGACAACAGGGAGCGGTACTTC
TRBV9	NA	13	TRBJ1-1	NA	CASSVSLNTEAFF	TGTGCCAGCAGCGTCTCATTGAACACTGAAGCTTTCTTT
TRBV12-3/TRBV12-4	NA	15	TRBJ2-1	TRBD2	CASSPSGTSGRFRFF	TGTGCCAGCAGTCCCTCCGGGACTAGCGGGAGATTTCGGTTCTTC
TRBV4-1	once	16	TRBJ2-1	NA	CASSQDRVALYNEQFF	TGCGCCAGCAGCCAAGATAGGGTAGCGTTGTACAATGAGCAGTTCTTC
TRBV4-2	few	15	TRBJ1-4	NA	CASSQVDSSWEKLFF	TGTGCCAGCAGCCAAGTCGACTCGTCTTGGGAAAAACTGTTTTTT
TRBV27	few	14	TRBJ1-4	NA	CASRLGPLNEKLFF	TGTGCCAGCCGTCTGGGACCGCTTAATGAAAAACTGTTTTTT
TRBV12-3/TRBV12-4	NA	14	TRBJ2-1	NA	CASTVHADINEQFF	TGTGCCAGCACTGTCCACGCGGACATCAATGAGCAGTTCTTC
TRBV7-9	NA	15	TRBJ1-1	NA	CASSLDFVAAPEAFF	TGTGCCAGCAGCTTAGATTTTGTAGCAGCCCCTGAAGCTTTCTTT
TRBV9	NA	15	TRBJ2-1	TRBD2	CASSHSGIGGNEQFF	TGTGCCAGCAGTCATAGCGGGATCGGGGGAAATGAGCAGTTCTTC
TRBV28	NA	15	TRBJ1-5	NA	CASTPYGARTQPQHF	TGTGCCAGCACCCCGTACGGGGCAAGAACACAGCCCCAGCATTTT
TRBV20-1	few	15	TRBJ2-5	TRBD2	CSARSPSGTQETQYF	TGCAGTGCTAGATCTCCTAGCGGGACTCAAGAGACCCAGTACTTC
TRBV18	NA	16	TRBJ2-2	TRBD2	CASSQRTSGRTGELFF	TGTGCCAGCTCACAGCGGACTAGCGGGAGGACCGGGGAGCTGTTTTTT
TRBV12-3/TRBV12-4	NA	17	TRBJ2-2	TRBD2	CASSPTLAGAGTGELFF	TGTGCCAGCAGTCCGACCCTGGCGGGAGCGGGCACCGGGGAGCTGTTTTTT
TRBV10-3	NA	16	TRBJ1-2	NA	CAISESRAGAVHGYTF	TGTGCCATCAGTGAGTCAAGGGCAGGGGCAGTGCATGGCTACACCTTC
TRBV12-3/TRBV12-4	few	14	TRBJ2-1	NA	CASTPGGVDNEQFF	TGTGCCAGCACCCCAGGCGGTGTGGACAATGAGCAGTTCTTC
TRBV12-3/TRBV12-4	few	14	TRBJ2-1	NA	CASSLALVSDEQFF	TGTGCCAGCAGTTTAGCGCTAGTCAGCGATGAGCAGTTCTTC
TRBV12-3/TRBV12-4	NA	15	TRBJ2-7	TRBD2	CASTEGGASGSASFF	TGTGCCAGCACCGAGGGAGGAGCTAGCGGGAGCGCATCGTTCTTC
TRBV9	NA	14	TRBJ2-3	NA	CASSIYRKKDTQYF	TGTGCCAGCAGCATATATCGGAAGAAAGATACGCAGTATTTT
TRBV7-2	many	15	TRBJ2-3	NA	CASSLLPPATDTQYF	TGTGCCAGCAGCTTACTCCCCCCGGCCACAGATACGCAGTATTTT
TRBV24-1	NA	16	TRBJ2-1	TRBD2	CATSDLTSGIYNEQFF	TGTGCCACCAGTGATTTAACTAGCGGGATCTACAATGAGCAGTTCTTC
TRBV5-1	few	15	TRBJ1-2	NA	CASSLDGGSNYGYTF	TGCGCCAGCAGCTTGGATGGGGGATCTAACTATGGCTACACCTTC
TRBV2	NA	15	TRBJ2-3	TRBD2	CASSEPGTSGVFRYF	TGTGCCAGCAGTGAACCGGGGACTAGCGGGGTCTTTAGGTATTTT
TRBV29-1	few	17	TRBJ2-3	TRBD2	CSGIPSGGRTFTDTQYF	TGCAGCGGTATACCTAGCGGGGGCCGAACCTTCACAGATACGCAGTATTTT
TRBV9	few	16	TRBJ1-3	TRBD1	CASSATGGAGGNTIYF	TGTGCCAGCAGCGCTACAGGGGGCGCCGGTGGAAACACCATATATTTT
TRBV28	few	15	TRBJ1-5	NA	CASSLSDSRNQPQHF	TGTGCCAGCAGCTTGAGCGACAGCCGCAATCAGCCCCAGCATTTT
TRBV20-1	NA	15	TRBJ2-2	TRBD2	CSARTSGGNTGELFF	TGCAGTGCTAGGACTAGCGGGGGGAACACCGGGGAGCTGTTTTTT
TRBV2	NA	15	TRBJ2-3	TRBD2	CASSEGRGSTDTQYF	TGTGCCAGCAGTGAAGGGCGGGGGAGCACAGATACGCAGTATTTT
TRBV3-1	NA	16	TRBJ1-2	TRBD1	CASSQEGQRRTYGYTF	TGTGCCAGCAGCCAAGAGGGACAGCGGAGGACCTATGGCTACACCTTC
TRBV7-9	many	15	TRBJ2-2	TRBD1	CASSNRDRGTGELFF	TGTGCCAGCAGCAACCGGGACAGGGGAACCGGGGAGCTGTTTTTT
TRBV11-2	few	12	TRBJ2-1	TRBD1	CASSLGGTGQFF	TGTGCCAGCAGCTTAGGAGGGACAGGGCAGTTCTTC
TRBV18	NA	12	TRBJ2-7	NA	CASSLLSNEQYF	TGTGCCAGCTCCCTCCTAAGTAACGAGCAGTACTTC
TRBV10-3	NA	15	TRBJ2-5	TRBD2	CAIRGLAGGKGTQYF	TGTGCCATCCGAGGACTAGCGGGAGGGAAAGGGACCCAGTACTTC